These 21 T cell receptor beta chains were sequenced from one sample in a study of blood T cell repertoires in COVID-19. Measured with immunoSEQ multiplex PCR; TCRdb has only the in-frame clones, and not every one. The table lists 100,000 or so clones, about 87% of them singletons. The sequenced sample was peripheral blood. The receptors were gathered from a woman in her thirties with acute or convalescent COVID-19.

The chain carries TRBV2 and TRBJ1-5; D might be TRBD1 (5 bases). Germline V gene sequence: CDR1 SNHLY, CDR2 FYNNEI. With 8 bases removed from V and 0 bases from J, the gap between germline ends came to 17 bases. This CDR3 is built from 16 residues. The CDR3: CASGGAGGNSNQPQHF. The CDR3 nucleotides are TGTGCCAGCGGCGGGGCTGGAGGGAATAGCAATCAGCCCCAGCATTTT.

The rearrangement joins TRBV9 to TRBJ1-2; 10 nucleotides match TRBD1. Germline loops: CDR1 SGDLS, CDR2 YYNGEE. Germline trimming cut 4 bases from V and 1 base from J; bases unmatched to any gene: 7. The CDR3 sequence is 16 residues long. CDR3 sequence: CASSPEGTGVNYGYTF. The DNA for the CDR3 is TGTGCCAGCAGCCCCGAAGGGACAGGGGTTAACTATGGCTACACCTTC.

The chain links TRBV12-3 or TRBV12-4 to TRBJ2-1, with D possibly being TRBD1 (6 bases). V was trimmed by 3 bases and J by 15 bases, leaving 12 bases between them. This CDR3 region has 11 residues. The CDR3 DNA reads TGTGCCAGCAGTTTTCATCAGGGGCGGTTCTTC. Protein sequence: CASSFHQGRFF.

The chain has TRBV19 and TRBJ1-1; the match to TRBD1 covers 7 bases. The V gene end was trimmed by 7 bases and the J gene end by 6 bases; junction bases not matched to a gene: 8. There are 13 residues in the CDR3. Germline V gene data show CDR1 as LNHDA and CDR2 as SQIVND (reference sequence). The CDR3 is CASTPQGSAEAFF. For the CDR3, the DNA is TGTGCCAGTACTCCACAGGGGTCGGCTGAAGCTTTCTTT.

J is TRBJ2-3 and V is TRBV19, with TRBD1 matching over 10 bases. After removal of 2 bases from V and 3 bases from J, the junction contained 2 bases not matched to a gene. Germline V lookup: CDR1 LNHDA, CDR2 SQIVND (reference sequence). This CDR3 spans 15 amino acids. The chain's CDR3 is CASSIRTGGTDTQYF. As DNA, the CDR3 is TGTGCCAGTAGTATAAGGACAGGGGGGACAGATACGCAGTATTTT.

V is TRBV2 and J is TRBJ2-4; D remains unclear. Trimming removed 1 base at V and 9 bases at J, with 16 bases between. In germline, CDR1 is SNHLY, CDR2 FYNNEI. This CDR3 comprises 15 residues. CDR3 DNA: TGTGCCAGCAGTGAAGAGTCAGTTTTTGTATCCATTCAGTACTTC. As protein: CASSEESVFVSIQYF.

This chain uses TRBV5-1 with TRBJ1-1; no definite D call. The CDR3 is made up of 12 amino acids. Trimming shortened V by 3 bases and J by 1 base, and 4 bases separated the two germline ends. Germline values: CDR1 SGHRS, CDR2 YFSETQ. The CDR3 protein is CASSSQNTEAFF. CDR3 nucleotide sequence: TGCGCCAGCAGCTCCCAGAACACTGAAGCTTTCTTT.

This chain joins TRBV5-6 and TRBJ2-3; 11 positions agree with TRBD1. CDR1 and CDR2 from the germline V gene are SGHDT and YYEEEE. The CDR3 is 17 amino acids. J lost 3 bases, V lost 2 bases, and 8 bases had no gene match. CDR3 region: CASSFSLDRGHTDTQYF. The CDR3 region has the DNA TGTGCCAGCAGCTTCTCGCTGGACAGGGGGCATACAGATACGCAGTATTTT.

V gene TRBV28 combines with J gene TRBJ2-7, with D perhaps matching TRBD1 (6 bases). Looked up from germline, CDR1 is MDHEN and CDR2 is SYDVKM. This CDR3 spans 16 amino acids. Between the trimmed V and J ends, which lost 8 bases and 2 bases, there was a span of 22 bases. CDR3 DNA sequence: TGTGCCAGCGTACACCCCATTACAGGGCTTACCTACGAGCAGTACTTC. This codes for CASVHPITGLTYEQYF.

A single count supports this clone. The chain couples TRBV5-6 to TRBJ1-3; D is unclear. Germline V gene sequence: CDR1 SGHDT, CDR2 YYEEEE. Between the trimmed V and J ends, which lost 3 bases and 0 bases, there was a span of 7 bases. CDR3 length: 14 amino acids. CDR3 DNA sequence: TGTGCCAGCAGCTCCCTAATCTCTGGAAACACCATATATTTT. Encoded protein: CASSSLISGNTIYF.

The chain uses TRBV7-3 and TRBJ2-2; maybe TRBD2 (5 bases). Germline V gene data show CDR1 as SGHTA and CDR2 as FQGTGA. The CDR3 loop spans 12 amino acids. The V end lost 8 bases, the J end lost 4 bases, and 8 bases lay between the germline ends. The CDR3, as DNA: TGTGCCAGCGCTGCGGGCACCGGGGAGCTGTTTTTT. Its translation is CASAAGTGELFF.

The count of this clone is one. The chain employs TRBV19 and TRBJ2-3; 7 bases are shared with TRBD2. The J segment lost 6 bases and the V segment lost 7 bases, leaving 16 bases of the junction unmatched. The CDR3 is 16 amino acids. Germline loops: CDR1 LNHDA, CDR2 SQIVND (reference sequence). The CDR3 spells CASTPATGGLRDTQYF. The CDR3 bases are TGTGCCAGTACCCCCGCTACGGGGGGATTGAGGGATACGCAGTATTTT.

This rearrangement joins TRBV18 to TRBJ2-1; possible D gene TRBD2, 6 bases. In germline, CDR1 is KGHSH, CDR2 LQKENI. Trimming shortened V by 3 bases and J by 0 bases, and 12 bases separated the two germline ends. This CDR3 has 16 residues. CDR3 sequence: CASSPRGESSYNEQFF. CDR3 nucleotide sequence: TGTGCCAGCTCACCTCGCGGGGAGAGCTCCTACAATGAGCAGTTCTTC. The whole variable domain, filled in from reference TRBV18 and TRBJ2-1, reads NAGVMQNPRHLVRRRGQEARLRCSPMKGHSHVYWYRQLPEEGLKFMVYLQKENIIDESGMPKERFSAEFPKEGPSILRIQQVVRGDSAAYFCASSPRGESSYNEQFFGPGTRLTVL.

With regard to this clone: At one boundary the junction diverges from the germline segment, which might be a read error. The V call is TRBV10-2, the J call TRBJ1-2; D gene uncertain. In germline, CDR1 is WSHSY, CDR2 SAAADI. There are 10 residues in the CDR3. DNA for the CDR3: TGCGCCAGCAGAGACCGGGATACCCGCTTC. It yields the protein CASRDRDTRF.

CDR3 in DNA: TGTGCTAGTGGTCCAGACAGGGTAGGGGAAAAACTGTTTTTT. Encoded protein: CASGPDRVGEKLFF. The chain carries TRBV12-5 and TRBJ1-4; 7 bases line up with TRBD1. With V trimmed by 5 bases and J by 8 bases, 8 bases remained unmatched. CDR3 size: 14 residues. The germline V gene encodes CDR1 LGHNT and CDR2 FRNRAP.

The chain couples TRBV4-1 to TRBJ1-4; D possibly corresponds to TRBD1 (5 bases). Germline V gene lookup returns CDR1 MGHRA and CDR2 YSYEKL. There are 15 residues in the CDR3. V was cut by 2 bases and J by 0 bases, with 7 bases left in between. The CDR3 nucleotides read TGCGCCAGCAGCCAAACCAGGGCAACTAATGAAAAACTGTTTTTT. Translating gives CASSQTRATNEKLFF.

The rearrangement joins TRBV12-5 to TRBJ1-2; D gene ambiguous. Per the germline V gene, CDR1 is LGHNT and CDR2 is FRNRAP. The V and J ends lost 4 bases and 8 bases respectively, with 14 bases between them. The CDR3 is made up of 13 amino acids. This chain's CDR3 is CASGSTIHTGYTF. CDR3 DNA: TGTGCTAGTGGTTCCACCATACACACGGGCTACACCTTC.

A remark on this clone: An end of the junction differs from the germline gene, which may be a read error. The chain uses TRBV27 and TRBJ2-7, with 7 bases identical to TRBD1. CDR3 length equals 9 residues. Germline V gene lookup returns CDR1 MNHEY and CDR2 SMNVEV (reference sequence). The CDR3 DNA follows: TGTGCCAGCGGACCTCAGGGGGACTTC. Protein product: CASGPQGDF.

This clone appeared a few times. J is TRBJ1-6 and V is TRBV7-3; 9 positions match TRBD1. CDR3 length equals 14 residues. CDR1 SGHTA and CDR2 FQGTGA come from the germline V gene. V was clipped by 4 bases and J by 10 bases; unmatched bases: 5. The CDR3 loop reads CASSSGQGRSPLHF. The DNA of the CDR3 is TGTGCCAGCAGCTCGGGACAGGGCAGATCACCCCTCCACTTT.

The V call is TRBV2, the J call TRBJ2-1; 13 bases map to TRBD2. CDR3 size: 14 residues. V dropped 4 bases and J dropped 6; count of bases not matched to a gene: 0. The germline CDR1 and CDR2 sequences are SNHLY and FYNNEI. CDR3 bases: TGTGCCAGCAGTGGGACTAGCGGGAGCAATGAGCAGTTCTTC. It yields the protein CASSGTSGSNEQFF.

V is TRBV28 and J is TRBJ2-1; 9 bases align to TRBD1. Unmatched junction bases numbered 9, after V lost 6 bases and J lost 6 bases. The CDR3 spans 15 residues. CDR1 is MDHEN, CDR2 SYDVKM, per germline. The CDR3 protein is CASRHRDRAPNEQFF. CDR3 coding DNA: TGTGCCAGCAGACACCGGGACAGGGCTCCCAATGAGCAGTTCTTC.